This record covers a single TCR beta chain. This CDR3 region has 13 residues. Germline trimming cut 3 bases from V and 8 bases from J; bases unmatched to any gene: 6. Germline V gives CDR1 DFQATT, CDR2 SNEGSKA (reference sequence). The sample belongs to a study of blood T cell repertoires in COVID-19. The wider study: The study drew acute and convalescent COVID-19 samples from the United States, Italy and Spain. T cells, B-cell-depleted T cells, or PBMCs supplied cDNA or gDNA.

Study processing details: Scientists estimated how many nucleated cells there were by amplifying reference gene primers. Sequencing used immunoSEQ multiplex PCR; TCRdb keeps in-frame clones, though not all of them. D and trimming were read from the DNA, whereas the V and J calls and clone size are those reported in that table. The table records 200,000 to 250,000 clones, around 78% of them present only once. The receptor was derived from a woman in her 70s with active or convalescent COVID-19. The sample was peripheral blood. V gene TRBV20-1 combines with J gene TRBJ1-4; 7 bases fit TRBD1. The CDR3 spells CSASLGQAEKLFF. The CDR3 region has the DNA TGCAGTGCTAGTCTTGGACAGGCAGAAAAACTGTTTTTT.